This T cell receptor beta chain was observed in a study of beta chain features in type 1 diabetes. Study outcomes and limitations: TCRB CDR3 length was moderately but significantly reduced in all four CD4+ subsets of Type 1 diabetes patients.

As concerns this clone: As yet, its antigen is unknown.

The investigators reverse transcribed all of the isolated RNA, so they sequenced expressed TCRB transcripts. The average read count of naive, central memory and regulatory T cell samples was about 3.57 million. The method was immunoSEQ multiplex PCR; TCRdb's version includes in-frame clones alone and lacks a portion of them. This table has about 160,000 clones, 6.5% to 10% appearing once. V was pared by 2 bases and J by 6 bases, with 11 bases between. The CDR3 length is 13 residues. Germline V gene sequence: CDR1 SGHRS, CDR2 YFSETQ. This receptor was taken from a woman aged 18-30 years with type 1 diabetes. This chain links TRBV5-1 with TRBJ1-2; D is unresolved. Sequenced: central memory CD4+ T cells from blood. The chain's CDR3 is CASSFGSRDGYTF. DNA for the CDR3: TGCGCCAGCAGCTTTGGTTCCCGGGATGGCTACACCTTC.